In this sample, the clone carrying this T cell receptor beta chain turned up many times. Its antigen is still unknown. This record belongs to a study of regulatory T cells in long-lasting Graves disease. Broader study findings: New patients shared approximately 970 public clonotypes, and persistent patients shared more, with approximately 2,500.

Arm-PCR with iRepertoire HTBI primers amplified the CDR3 regions for these TCR beta libraries. TCRdb re-called the multiplex PCR reads through MiXCR, storing one row per CDR3 protein. Of 350,000 to 450,000 distinct CDR3 sequences in the sample, 12% were seen once. The germline CDR1 and CDR2 sequences are LGHDT and YNNKEL (reference sequence). J was trimmed by 3 bases and V by 1 base; bases with no gene match: 10. CDR3 length equals 18 residues. Regarding time point: newly diagnosed GD, antithyroid drugs for less than 3 months. The TCR library was made from RNA extracted from PBMCs. The same sample was also used in a study of T cells in Graves' hyperthyroidism and ophthalmopathy. Per that paper: Most expanded thyroid clonotypes above 0.001 recurred in blood.

The sequences come from peripheral blood mononuclear cells (PBMCs), collected at new diagnosis, from a patient treated with antithyroid drugs. V is TRBV3-1 and J is TRBJ2-3, with TRBD1 matching 10 bases. The TCR was taken from a woman aged 18-29 years with Graves disease. CDR3 protein: CASSQGPRQGARTDTQYF. The CDR3 DNA reads TGTGCCAGCAGCCAAGGCCCGCGACAGGGGGCACGGACAGATACGCAGTATTTT.